What follows is one T cell receptor beta chain and its context. This table comes from immunoSEQ multiplex PCR, and its TCRdb copy is limited to in-frame clones, with some not included. The sample lists 200,000 to 250,000 clones; around 85% were seen once. These data come from a study of blood T cell repertoires in COVID-19. The overall study: There were acute and convalescent COVID-19 samples, and they came from the United States, Italy and Spain. In each case, the material was cDNA or gDNA derived from T cells, B-cell-depleted T cells, or PBMCs.

Germline V gene lookup returns CDR1 SGHRS and CDR2 YFSETQ. V was cut by 4 bases and J by 6 bases, with 18 bases left in between. This CDR3 has 15 amino acids. This receptor was identified in a man at least 80 years old with acute or convalescent COVID-19. The J gene is TRBJ2-3, the V gene TRBV5-1; the D gene is possibly TRBD2 (6 bases). Material: peripheral blood. CDR3 DNA: TGCGCCAGCAGCCCTTTAGCGGAGCGTGGGGATACGCAGTATTTT. Its protein is CASSPLAERGDTQYF.